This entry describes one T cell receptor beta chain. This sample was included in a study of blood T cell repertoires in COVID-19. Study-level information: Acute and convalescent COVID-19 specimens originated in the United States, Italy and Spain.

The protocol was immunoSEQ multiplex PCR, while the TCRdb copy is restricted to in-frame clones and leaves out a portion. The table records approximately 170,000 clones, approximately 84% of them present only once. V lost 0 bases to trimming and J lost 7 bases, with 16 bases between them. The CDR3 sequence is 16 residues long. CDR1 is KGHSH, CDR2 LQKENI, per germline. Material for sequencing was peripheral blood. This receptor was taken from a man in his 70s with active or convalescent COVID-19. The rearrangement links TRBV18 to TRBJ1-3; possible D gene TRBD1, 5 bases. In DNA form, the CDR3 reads TGTGCCAGCTCACCACCGGGCAGGGTGGAATGGAACACCATATATTTT. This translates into CASSPPGRVEWNTIYF.